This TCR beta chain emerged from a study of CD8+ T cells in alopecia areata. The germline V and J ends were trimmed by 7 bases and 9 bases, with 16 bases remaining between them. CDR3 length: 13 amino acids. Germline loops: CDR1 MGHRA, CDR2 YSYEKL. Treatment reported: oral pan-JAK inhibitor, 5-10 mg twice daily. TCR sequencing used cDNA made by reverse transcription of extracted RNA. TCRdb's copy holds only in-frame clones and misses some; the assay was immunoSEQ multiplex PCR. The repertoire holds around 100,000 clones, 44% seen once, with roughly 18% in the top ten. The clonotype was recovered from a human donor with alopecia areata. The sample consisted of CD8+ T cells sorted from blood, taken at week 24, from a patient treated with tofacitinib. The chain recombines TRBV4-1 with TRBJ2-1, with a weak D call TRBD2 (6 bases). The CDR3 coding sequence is TGCGCCAGCACCGGGACTCCCATTGGTGAGCAGTTCTTC. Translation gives CASTGTPIGEQFF.